The next 32 T cell receptor beta chains were all read from a single sample in a study of CD8 T cells in Susac syndrome. The RNA input was roughly 0.5 to 1 ug, and it was reverse transcribed with random hexamers. TCRdb re-analysed the immunoSEQ multiplex PCR reads in MiXCR, keeping a single row per CDR3 protein. The data show 200,000 or so distinct CDR3 sequences, approximately 90% seen once. The sequencing input was CD8+ T cells from PBMCs. Receptor source: a human donor with multiple sclerosis.

The chain links TRBV28 to TRBJ2-1, with D possibly being TRBD1 or TRBD2 (5 bases each). The V and J ends lost 4 bases and 6 bases respectively, with 10 bases between them. This CDR3 contains 13 residues. Germline values: CDR1 MDHEN, CDR2 SYDVKM. CDR3 nucleotides: TGTGCCAGCAGTTCCGGGACGGCCAATGAGCAGTTCTTC. It encodes CASSSGTANEQFF.

The rearrangement joins TRBV29-1 to TRBJ2-1; 16 nucleotides agree with TRBD2. V dropped 2 bases and J dropped 8; count of bases not matched to a gene: 18. Germline CDR1 SQVTM, CDR2 ANQGSEA. The CDR3 loop spans 20 amino acids. The CDR3 nucleotides read TGCAGCGTTGAACGGCCCGGGGAGGGACTAGCGGGAGGGCCGGGGGATGAGCAGTTCTTC. Translation gives CSVERPGEGLAGGPGDEQFF.

The sample holds one count of this clonotype. The rearrangement joins TRBV4-3 to TRBJ2-1, with 8 bases aligning to TRBD1. The ends lost 4 bases at V and 7 bases at J; junction bases unmatched: 6. The germline V gene encodes CDR1 LGHNA and CDR2 YSLEER. This CDR3 spans 14 amino acids. CDR3 protein: CASSPGTGVNEQFF. In DNA form, the CDR3 reads TGCGCCAGCAGCCCCGGGACAGGCGTGAATGAGCAGTTCTTC.

CDR3 in amino acids: CASSYPRDRGGGLDGYTF. In DNA form, the CDR3 reads TGTGCCAGCAGCTACCCCAGAGACCGCGGCGGGGGATTGGATGGCTACACCTTC. J is TRBJ1-2 and V is TRBV14; D might be TRBD1 (5 bases). Per germline, CDR1 SGHDN and CDR2 FVKESK. Trimming cost V 5 bases and J 6 bases, with 28 bases left between them. This CDR3 spans 18 amino acids.

The rearrangement links TRBV20-1 to TRBJ2-7; 10 nucleotides agree with TRBD2. The CDR3 is 20 amino acids. Germline-derived CDR1 and CDR2 are DFQATT and SNEGSKA (reference sequence). Trimming at V came to 4 bases and at J to 2 bases, leaving 23 bases not matched to a gene. Written as DNA, the CDR3 is TGCAGTGCTACCCAGAGTGGGGGGGCAGCTAGCGGGGGATCCCCCTACGAGCAGTACTTC. This sequence encodes CSATQSGGAASGGSPYEQYF.

The rearrangement uses TRBV6-5 and TRBJ2-2, with TRBD2 matching over 7 bases. The CDR3 totals 15 residues. Germline V gene lookup returns CDR1 MNHEY and CDR2 SVGAGI. J was trimmed by 6 bases and V by 7 bases; bases with no gene match: 11. The CDR3 sequence is CASTIVRGGAGELFF. The CDR3 region has the DNA TGTGCCAGCACCATAGTCCGTGGGGGGGCCGGGGAGCTGTTTTTT.

This chain uses TRBV2 with TRBJ1-1, with D perhaps matching TRBD1 (6 bases). Germline V gene data show CDR1 as SNHLY and CDR2 as FYNNEI. The CDR3 sequence is 14 residues long. Trimming left V 2 bases short and J 3 bases short, with 10 bases between. The CDR3 protein is CASSEWGPDTEAFF. Here the CDR3 DNA reads TGTGCCAGCAGTGAATGGGGGCCGGACACTGAAGCTTTCTTT.

The gene calls are TRBV7-9 and TRBJ1-2; no clear D. V was shortened by 5 bases and J by 10 bases, with 17 bases between the two germline ends. Germline CDR1 and CDR2: SEHNR and FQNEAQ (reference sequence). The CDR3 has 13 residues. The CDR3: CASSGERADLYTF. CDR3 DNA sequence: TGTGCCAGCAGCGGCGAGAGGGCCGACCTCTACACCTTC.

This chain uses TRBV11-2 with TRBJ2-5; TRBD2 matches 11 bases. CDR1 and CDR2 (germline): SGHAT, FQNNGV. V gave up 0 bases and J gave up 5 bases; unmatched junction bases: 8. The CDR3 runs 17 residues. CDR3 DNA sequence: TGTGCCAGCAGCTTAGATGCGGGACTAGCGGATGGGGAGACCCAGTACTTC. Translated, it gives CASSLDAGLADGETQYF.

V and J are TRBV6-6 and TRBJ2-3, with a weak D call TRBD1 (5 bases). V lost 10 bases and J 5 bases, leaving 13 bases between the germline ends. This CDR3 contains 12 residues. Germline V CDR1 and CDR2: MNHNY, SVGAGI (reference sequence). The CDR3, as DNA: TGTGCCACCCTACCCCAGGGAGATACGCAGTATTTT. This encodes CATLPQGDTQYF.

The rearrangement uses TRBV5-1 and TRBJ2-7; weak D call: TRBD1 (8 bases). Trimming took off 2 bases at V and 2 bases at J, with 14 bases between the two ends. This CDR3 comprises 15 residues. Per the germline V gene, CDR1 is SGHRS and CDR2 is YFSETQ. CDR3: CASSFGQGGAYEQYF. The CDR3 DNA reads as TGCGCCAGCAGCTTCGGACAGGGAGGGGCCTACGAGCAGTACTTC. Full variable domain (outside the CDR3, taken from reference TRBV5-1 and TRBJ2-7): KAGVTQTPRYLIKTRGQQVTLSCSPISGHRSVSWYQQTPGQGLQFLFEYFSETQRNKGNFPGRFSGRQFSNSRSEMNVSTLELGDSALYLCASSFGQGGAYEQYFGPGTRLTVT.

The chain has TRBV29-1 and TRBJ2-2; 10 bases line up with TRBD2. The V and J ends lost 4 bases and 0 bases, in that order; junction bases with no gene match: 2. CDR1 SQVTM and CDR2 ANQGSEA come from the germline V gene. The CDR3 totals 15 residues. The CDR3 DNA reads as TGCAGCGTTGTTAGCGGGAGGTCGAACACCGGGGAGCTGTTTTTT. Its protein product is CSVVSGRSNTGELFF.

The chain employs TRBV19 and TRBJ2-2, with 8 bases matching TRBD2. Germline lookup yields CDR1 LNHDA and CDR2 SQIVND (reference sequence). J was trimmed by 0 bases and V by 8 bases; bases with no gene match: 8. The CDR3 is made up of 16 amino acids. CDR3 bases: TGTGCCAGTTCGGAGGTCGGGGGGGCGAACACCGGGGAGCTGTTTTTT. Translation: CASSEVGGANTGELFF.

The gene calls are TRBV5-1 and TRBJ1-5, with unresolved D. The CDR3 consists of 16 residues. Trimming pared 0 bases from V and 0 bases from J, leaving 10 bases between. From germline, CDR1 is SGHRS and CDR2 YFSETQ. Written as DNA, the CDR3 is TGCGCCAGCAGCTTGGGCACAGCTGATAGCAATCAGCCCCAGCATTTT. Its translation is CASSLGTADSNQPQHF.

This clonotype was recorded once. The chain has TRBV4-1 and TRBJ1-4; TRBD1 aligns across 7 bases. This CDR3 comprises 14 residues. The V segment lost 5 bases and the J segment 7 bases; nucleotides outside the gene matches: 7. Germline V gene data show CDR1 as MGHRA and CDR2 as YSYEKL. The CDR3 bases are TGCGCCAGCAGCTCGGGACAGCTAACTGAAAAACTGTTTTTT. Protein product: CASSSGQLTEKLFF.

This chain links TRBV4-1 with TRBJ2-5, with TRBD2 as a possible D gene (5 bases). Trimming pared 0 bases from V and 7 bases from J, leaving 15 bases between. Germline loops: CDR1 MGHRA, CDR2 YSYEKL. This CDR3 region has 15 residues. The CDR3 loop reads CASSQDRGMMRTQYF. CDR3 DNA sequence: TGCGCCAGCAGCCAAGATCGGGGAATGATGCGGACCCAGTACTTC.

The V gene is TRBV5-6, the J gene TRBJ2-2; TRBD2 matches at 8 bases. CDR1 is SGHDT, CDR2 YYEEEE, per germline. Trimming cost V 4 bases and J 6 bases; bases outside gene matches: 11. This CDR3 contains 16 residues. This chain's CDR3 is CASSLGLAGGPGELFF. The DNA of the CDR3 is TGTGCCAGCAGCCTTGGACTAGCAGGTGGCCCCGGGGAGCTGTTTTTT.

This clonotype was seen only once. The gene calls are TRBV28 and TRBJ1-4; tentatively, D is TRBD1 (5 bases). The CDR3 loop spans 14 amino acids. Germline assignment: CDR1 MDHEN and CDR2 SYDVKM. The germline V and J ends were trimmed by 6 bases and 8 bases, with 16 bases remaining between them. Written as DNA, the CDR3 is TGTGCCAGCAGCTATGGGGGGGGACGCGAAAAACTGTTTTTT. Amino acid sequence: CASSYGGGREKLFF.

V gene TRBV27 combines with J gene TRBJ1-2; no clear D gene. Germline CDR1 reads MNHEY; CDR2 reads SMNVEV (reference sequence). The CDR3 is 13 amino acids. Trimming stripped 7 bases from V and 0 bases from J, with 9 bases between. The CDR3 region has the DNA TGTGCCAGCAAACCCAGAGCTAACTATGGCTACACCTTC. It codes for CASKPRANYGYTF.

This clonotype is a singleton in its sample. The chain combines TRBV5-6 with TRBJ2-1; 8 positions agree with TRBD1. The CDR3 has 15 residues. CDR1 SGHDT and CDR2 YYEEEE come from the germline V gene. V was clipped by 0 bases and J by 4 bases; unmatched bases: 3. CDR3 nucleotides: TGTGCCAGCAGCTTGGAGGACAGGGAGTACAATGAGCAGTTCTTC. It yields the protein CASSLEDREYNEQFF.

This rearrangement joins TRBV24-1 to TRBJ1-1; D unclear. The germline V and J ends were trimmed by 3 bases and 4 bases, with 14 bases remaining between them. The CDR3 sequence is 15 residues long. The V gene's germline CDR1 is KGHDR and CDR2 SFDVKD. CDR3: CATSDPQRGGTEAFF. The CDR3 region has the DNA TGTGCCACCAGTGATCCACAGCGGGGAGGCACTGAAGCTTTCTTT.

This sequence joins TRBV9 and TRBJ2-7; 11 bases are shared with TRBD2. The CDR3 covers 14 residues. Germline values: CDR1 SGDLS, CDR2 YYNGEE. The J segment lost 4 bases and the V segment lost 3 bases, leaving 3 bases of the junction unmatched. CDR3 in amino acids: CASSAGTSGYEQYF. In nucleotides, the CDR3 is TGTGCCAGCAGCGCCGGGACTAGCGGATACGAGCAGTACTTC.

The chain links TRBV4-1 to TRBJ1-1; D call uncertain. Germline V lookup: CDR1 MGHRA, CDR2 YSYEKL. The V end was cut by 0 bases, the J end by 1 base, with 6 bases between. This CDR3 is 14 amino acids long. CDR3 sequence (DNA): TGCGCCAGCAGCCAAGAGGGCGGGAACACTGAAGCTTTCTTT. Its protein is CASSQEGGNTEAFF.

The rearrangement uses TRBV29-1 and TRBJ2-1; 8 nucleotides match TRBD2. The CDR3 runs 16 residues. The V gene's germline CDR1 is SQVTM and CDR2 ANQGSEA. Losses at the gene ends were 4 bases for V and 0 bases for J; bases not matched to a gene: 8. The CDR3 loop reads CSVVPSGGSSYNEQFF. The CDR3 DNA reads as TGCAGCGTTGTGCCCAGCGGGGGTAGCTCCTACAATGAGCAGTTCTTC.

The chain recombines TRBV7-9 with TRBJ2-4, with a possible D match to TRBD1 (5 bases). This CDR3 region has 16 residues. The germline CDR1 and CDR2 sequences are SEHNR and FQNEAQ (reference sequence). The V end was cut by 3 bases, the J end by 2 bases, with 14 bases between. The chain's CDR3 is CASSFSTPGTKNIQYF. The CDR3 bases are TGTGCCAGCAGCTTCTCTACCCCAGGGACCAAAAACATTCAGTACTTC.

The J gene is TRBJ2-1, the V gene TRBV30, with a possible D match to TRBD1 (6 bases). CDR1 and CDR2 (germline): GTSNPN, SVGIG (reference sequence). Trimming cost V 0 bases and J 2 bases, with 11 bases left between them. The CDR3 extends over 15 amino acids. CDR3 DNA sequence: TGTGCCTGGAGTGTATCAAGGACAGCCTACAATGAGCAGTTCTTC. It encodes CAWSVSRTAYNEQFF.

This clonotype came up once. The chain combines TRBV19 with TRBJ2-5, with a possible D match to TRBD1 (5 bases). The CDR3 consists of 16 residues. The germline gives CDR1 LNHDA, CDR2 SQIVND (reference sequence). V was pared by 1 base and J by 4 bases, with 16 bases between. CDR3 protein: CASSIGRATEGETQYF. Here the CDR3 DNA reads TGTGCCAGTAGTATAGGCAGGGCCACTGAAGGAGAGACCCAGTACTTC.

The gene calls are TRBV6-5 and TRBJ1-1, with 9 nucleotides matching TRBD1. Looked up from germline, CDR1 is MNHEY and CDR2 is SVGAGI. CDR3 length equals 15 residues. The J segment lost 4 bases and the V segment lost 5 bases, leaving 8 bases of the junction unmatched. CDR3 DNA sequence: TGTGCCAGCAGTCACAACAGGGGGCTGGGCACTGAAGCTTTCTTT. Translated, it gives CASSHNRGLGTEAFF.

The gene calls are TRBV27 and TRBJ1-5; the D is unclear. The ends were cut back, 0 bases at V and 5 bases at J, with 5 bases in the middle. Germline V CDR1 and CDR2: MNHEY, SMNVEV (reference sequence). CDR3 length: 13 amino acids. The CDR3 spells CASSLSVHQPQHF. The DNA for the CDR3 is TGTGCCAGCAGTTTATCGGTCCATCAGCCCCAGCATTTT.

This clonotype was observed a few times. The chain couples TRBV27 to TRBJ1-6; D is possibly TRBD1 (6 bases). The CDR3 loop spans 13 amino acids. CDR1 and CDR2 (germline): MNHEY, SMNVEV (reference sequence). The V end lost 0 bases, the J end lost 9 bases, and 6 bases lay between the germline ends. This CDR3 reads CASSLSGGSPLHF. CDR3 nucleotide sequence: TGTGCCAGCAGTTTATCAGGGGGTTCACCCCTCCACTTT.

The chain couples TRBV19 to TRBJ1-1, with D tentatively TRBD1 (5 bases). Germline CDR1 reads LNHDA; CDR2 reads SQIVND (reference sequence). The CDR3 has 12 amino acids. V dropped 6 bases and J dropped 4 bases, with 9 bases sitting between them. The CDR3 DNA sequence: TGTGCCAGTAGCGCGGGGGGCACTGAAGCTTTCTTT. Its protein product is CASSAGGTEAFF. Full variable domain (missing parts from reference TRBV19 and TRBJ1-1): DGGITQSPKYLFRKEGQNVTLSCEQNLNHDAMYWYRQDPGQGLRLIYYSQIVNDFQKGDIAEGYSVSREKKESFPLTVTSAQKNPTAFYLCASSAGGTEAFFGQGTRLTVV.

The rearrangement joins TRBV14 to TRBJ2-3, with 8 bases aligning to TRBD2. J gave up 1 base and V 3 bases, and 3 bases lay outside the gene matches. The CDR3 has 15 residues. Germline CDR1 is SGHDN and CDR2 is FVKESK. In DNA form, the CDR3 reads TGTGCCAGCAGCCATCGAGCGGGGGGCACAGATACGCAGTATTTT. Translation gives CASSHRAGGTDTQYF.